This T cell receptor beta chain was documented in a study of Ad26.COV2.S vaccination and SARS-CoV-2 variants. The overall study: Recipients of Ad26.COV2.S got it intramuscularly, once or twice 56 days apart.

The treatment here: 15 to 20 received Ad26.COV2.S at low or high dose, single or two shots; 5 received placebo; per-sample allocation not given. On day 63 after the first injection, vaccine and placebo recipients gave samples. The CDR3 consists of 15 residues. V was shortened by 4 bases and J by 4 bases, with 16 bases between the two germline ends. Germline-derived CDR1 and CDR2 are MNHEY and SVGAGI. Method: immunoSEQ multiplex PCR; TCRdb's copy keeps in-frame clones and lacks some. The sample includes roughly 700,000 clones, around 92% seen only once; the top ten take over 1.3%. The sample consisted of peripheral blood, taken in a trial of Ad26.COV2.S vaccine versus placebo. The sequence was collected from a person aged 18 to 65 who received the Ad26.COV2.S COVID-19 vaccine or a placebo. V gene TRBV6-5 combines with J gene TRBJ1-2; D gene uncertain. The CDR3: CASSSNTQEPYGYTF. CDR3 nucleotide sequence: TGTGCCAGCAGTTCCAACACCCAGGAGCCCTATGGCTACACCTTC.